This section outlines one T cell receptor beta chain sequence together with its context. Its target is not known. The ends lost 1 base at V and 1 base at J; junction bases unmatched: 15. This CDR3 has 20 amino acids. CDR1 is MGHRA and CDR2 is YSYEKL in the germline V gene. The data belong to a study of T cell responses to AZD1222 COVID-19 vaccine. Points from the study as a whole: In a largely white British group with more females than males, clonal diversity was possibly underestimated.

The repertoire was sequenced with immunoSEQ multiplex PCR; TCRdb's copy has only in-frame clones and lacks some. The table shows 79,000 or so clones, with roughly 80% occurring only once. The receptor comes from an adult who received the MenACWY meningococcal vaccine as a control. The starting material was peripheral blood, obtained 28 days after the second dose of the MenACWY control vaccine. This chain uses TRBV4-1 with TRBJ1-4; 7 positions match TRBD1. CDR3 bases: TGCGCCAGCAGCCAAGGAACTTTAACAGGGGTGGCAGTAACTAATGAAAAACTGTTTTTT. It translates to CASSQGTLTGVAVTNEKLFF.